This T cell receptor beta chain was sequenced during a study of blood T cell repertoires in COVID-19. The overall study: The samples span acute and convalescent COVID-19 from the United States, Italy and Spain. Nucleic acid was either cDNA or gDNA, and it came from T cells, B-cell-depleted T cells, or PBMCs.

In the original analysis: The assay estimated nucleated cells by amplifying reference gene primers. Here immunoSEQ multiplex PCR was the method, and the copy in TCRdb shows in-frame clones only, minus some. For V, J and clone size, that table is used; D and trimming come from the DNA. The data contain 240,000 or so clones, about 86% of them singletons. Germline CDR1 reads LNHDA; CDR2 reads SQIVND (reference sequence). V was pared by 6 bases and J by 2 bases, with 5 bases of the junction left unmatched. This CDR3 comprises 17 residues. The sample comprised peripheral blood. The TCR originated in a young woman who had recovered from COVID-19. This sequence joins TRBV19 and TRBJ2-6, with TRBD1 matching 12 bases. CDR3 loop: CASRRDRGQPGANVLTF. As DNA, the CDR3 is TGTGCCAGTAGACGGGACAGGGGGCAGCCTGGGGCCAACGTCCTGACTTTC.